This T cell receptor beta chain was recorded in a study of blood T cell repertoires in COVID-19. In the study overall: Italy, Spain and the United States were the sources of the convalescent and acute COVID-19 samples.

Original data processing: Counts of nucleated cells, estimated from reference gene primer amplification, were obtained. Measured with immunoSEQ multiplex PCR; TCRdb has only the in-frame clones, and not every one. V and J calls and clone size are those listed in that table; D and trimming were worked out from the DNA. The top ten hold roughly 8.7% of the sample, which has some 90,000 clones, roughly nine tenths seen once. Germline CDR1 KGHDR, CDR2 SFDVKD. V lost 1 base and J lost 3, with 20 bases in between. The CDR3 sequence is 18 residues long. J is TRBJ2-5 and V is TRBV24-1; D possibly corresponds to TRBD2 (5 bases). This sequence originates from a man aged 50 to 59 with acute or convalescent COVID-19. The sample was peripheral blood. The CDR3 is CATSDFLSTKGIEETQYF. The CDR3 DNA is TGTGCCACCAGTGATTTCCTGTCGACTAAGGGAATTGAAGAGACCCAGTACTTC.